This TCR beta chain was documented in a study of shared clonotypes between healthy human individuals. Terminally differentiated effector memory CD45RA+ cells were excluded by CCR7 positive selection of CD45RO-negative cells. Assay: immunoSEQ multiplex PCR; the TCRdb copy retains only in-frame clones and omits some. The repertoire holds about 2 million clones, with less than 95% as singletons. The length of the CDR3 is 14 residues. The germline V gene encodes CDR1 SGHAT and CDR2 FQNNGV. Trimming shortened V by 5 bases and J by 6 bases, and 14 bases separated the two germline ends. The sequencing sample was made of naive CD8+ T cells sorted from blood. This chain uses TRBV11-2 with TRBJ2-1; the D gene is possibly TRBD2 (7 bases). The sequence was obtained from a man younger than 30 in good health. This CDR3 is CASSPSGGANEQFF. In nucleotides, the CDR3 is TGTGCCAGCAGCCCGAGTGGGGGGGCCAATGAGCAGTTCTTC.